This TCR beta chain is drawn from a study of T cells in Graves' hyperthyroidism and ophthalmopathy. Per the germline V gene, CDR1 is MNHNS and CDR2 is SASEGT. The CDR3 covers 14 residues. The trim removed 5 bases at V and 5 bases at J, leaving 7 bases unmatched. The hyperthyroidism was newly diagnosed and had lasted under 2 months; the patients were aged 18 to 65. Researchers took RNA transcripts and amplified the TCR beta CDR3 regions from them. An initial round of RT-PCR targeting the TCR CDR3 relied on the HTBI primer set. TCRdb re-derived calls from the multiplex PCR reads in MiXCR, one entry per CDR3 protein. The table shows about 98,000 distinct CDR3 sequences, with approximately 40% occurring only once.

The specimen was peripheral blood or thyroid tissue (not recorded which). The TCR was taken from a young woman with Graves' hyperthyroidism. V gene TRBV6-1 combines with J gene TRBJ2-5; 8 nucleotides match TRBD1. The CDR3 sequence: CASSIGQGGETQYF. CDR3 DNA: TGTGCCAGCAGTATAGGACAGGGCGGGGAGACCCAGTACTTC.